This is a list of T cell receptor beta chains from one sample in a study of molecular identifiers for immune sequencing clone quantification. TCRdb used MiXCR to reprocess the PCR reads, holding one entry per CDR3 protein. The sample includes hundreds of thousands of distinct CDR3 sequences, roughly 27% seen only once; the top ten take about 0.81%. Sequenced input: naive CD8+ T cells from blood, with Jurkat cell RNA spiked in. The origin of the receptors is a human donor in good health. Some libraries in this study had Jurkat cell RNA spiked in. Each CDR3 is given with its conserved first and last residue. D genes are given only for firm matches. Rows may omit the clone size; those that give it use once, few, many or a size class.

D gene,V gene,clone size,J gene,CDR3 protein,CDR3 DNA
.,TRBV5-6,.,TRBJ1-1,CASSLALGRDTEAFF,TGTGCCAGCAGCTTGGCCCTTGGCAGGGACACTGAAGCTTTCTTT
TRBD1,TRBV4-3,few,TRBJ2-2,CASSQDRGGGELFF,TGCGCCAGCAGCCAGGACAGGGGTGGCGGGGAGCTGTTTTTT
TRBD1,TRBV7-9,.,TRBJ2-7,CASSLDTGVAYEQYF,TGTGCCAGCAGCTTAGATACAGGGGTTGCCTACGAGCAGTACTTC
TRBD1,TRBV19,.,TRBJ2-1,CASSRDRGYNEQFF,TGTGCCAGTAGCCGGGACAGGGGATACAATGAGCAGTTCTTC
TRBD1,TRBV5-3,few,TRBJ2-7,CASSLEDRVVEQYF,TGTGCCAGCAGCTTGGAAGACAGGGTAGTCGAGCAGTACTTC
TRBD2,TRBV2,many,TRBJ2-1,CARGLADWNEQFF,TGTGCCAGGGGACTAGCGGATTGGAATGAGCAGTTCTTC
.,TRBV4-1,.,TRBJ1-5,CASSQDTGTGNQPQHF,TGCGCCAGCAGCCAAGATACGGGAACAGGGAATCAGCCCCAGCATTTT
TRBD2,TRBV15,.,TRBJ2-3,CATSRPSGRSGTDTQYF,TGTGCCACCAGCAGGCCTAGCGGGAGATCCGGCACAGATACGCAGTATTTT
.,TRBV4-1,few,TRBJ1-5,CASSQRIGGSGNQPQHF,TGCGCCAGCAGCCAACGCATCGGGGGGTCGGGCAATCAGCCCCAGCATTTT
.,TRBV6-5,many,TRBJ2-7,CASKNNPSDSYEQYF,TGTGCCAGCAAAAACAACCCTTCGGACAGCTACGAGCAGTACTTC
TRBD2,TRBV2,many,TRBJ2-3,CASGEGLAGGPSTDTQYF,TGTGCCAGCGGCGAAGGACTAGCGGGGGGCCCGAGCACAGATACGCAGTATTTT
.,TRBV15,.,TRBJ2-6,CATADSSEANVLTF,TGTGCCACGGCCGACAGCTCTGAGGCCAACGTCCTGACTTTC
.,TRBV28,.,TRBJ1-2,CASSLFTGDTIYGYTF,TGTGCCAGCAGTCTATTCACAGGAGACACTATCTATGGCTACACCTTC
.,TRBV12-3/TRBV12-4,.,TRBJ2-1,CASSVVLALLSSSYNEQFF,TGTGCCAGCAGTGTAGTTTTAGCCCTCCTATCGAGCTCCTACAATGAGCAGTTCTTC
TRBD1,TRBV2,many,TRBJ1-2,CASSGGQGYGYTF,TGTGCCAGCAGTGGGGGACAGGGGTATGGCTACACCTTC
.,TRBV27,.,TRBJ1-6,CASSFSPGNNSPLHF,TGTGCCAGCAGTTTCTCTCCGGGAAATAATTCACCCCTCCACTTT
.,TRBV3-1,.,TRBJ2-7,CASSQEPGWDEQYF,TGTGCCAGCAGCCAAGAGCCGGGTTGGGACGAGCAGTACTTC
.,TRBV19,few,TRBJ2-7,CASSIGQALEQYF,TGTGCCAGTAGTATAGGACAGGCTCTCGAGCAGTACTTC
.,TRBV2,many,TRBJ1-2,CASSVDTFEPLYGYTF,TGTGCCAGCAGTGTGGACACCTTCGAGCCTCTCTATGGCTACACCTTC
.,TRBV5-4,.,TRBJ1-1,CASSRDGNLNTEAFF,TGTGCCAGCAGCAGAGACGGTAACTTGAACACTGAAGCTTTCTTT
TRBD2,TRBV12-3/TRBV12-4,.,TRBJ2-2,CASSFASGANTGELFF,TGTGCCAGCAGTTTCGCTAGCGGAGCGAACACCGGGGAGCTGTTTTTT
.,TRBV12-3/TRBV12-4,many,TRBJ2-5,CASSLLWWESLYQETQYF,TGTGCCAGCAGTTTACTCTGGTGGGAGTCACTGTACCAAGAGACCCAGTACTTC
.,TRBV19,.,TRBJ1-5,CASSMYYSNQPQHF,TGTGCCAGTAGTATGTACTATAGCAATCAGCCCCAGCATTTT
TRBD2,TRBV5-6,few,TRBJ2-1,CASSPSGGVEQFF,TGTGCCAGCAGCCCTAGCGGGGGGGTTGAGCAGTTCTTC
TRBD2,TRBV29-1,.,TRBJ2-7,CGVEGTTLGEQYF,TGCGGCGTTGAAGGGACTACCCTAGGCGAGCAGTACTTC
.,TRBV5-4,many,TRBJ1-1,CASSEDSEAFF,TGTGCCAGCAGCGAAGACAGCGAAGCTTTCTTT
.,TRBV15,.,TRBJ2-5,CATSKGAGVYSYQETQYF,TGTGCCACCAGCAAAGGGGCAGGGGTCTACTCGTACCAAGAGACCCAGTACTTC
TRBD1,TRBV7-9,few,TRBJ2-7,CASSGAGTGGEQYF,TGTGCCAGCAGCGGCGCCGGGACAGGGGGAGAGCAGTACTTC
.,TRBV27,once,TRBJ2-7,CASSFQLPYEQYF,TGTGCCAGCAGTTTCCAACTGCCCTACGAGCAGTACTTC
.,TRBV10-1,.,TRBJ2-7,CASSETGAGKNEQYF,TGCGCCAGCAGTGAGACAGGTGCTGGGAAGAACGAGCAGTACTTC
.,TRBV5-5,many,TRBJ2-1,CASSPGPSGF,TGTGCCAGCAGCCCCGGACCTTCGGGCTTC